Below, 26 T cell receptor beta chains from the same sample are listed, as sequenced in a study of cytomegalovirus exposure and HLA in healthy donors. PCR primers comprised 60 Vbeta and 13 Jbeta primers. Some clones are missing from TCRdb's copy, which holds only in-frame ones; the method was immunoSEQ multiplex PCR. The sample gives fewer than 200,000 clones, roughly 84% of which show up once; more than 2% is in the top ten. Input material: PBMCs. The receptors stem from a man younger than 35 in good health and CMV-seropositive.

V gene TRBV19 combines with J gene TRBJ1-5, with TRBD1 matching 8 bases. V was pared by 4 bases and J by 2 bases, with 10 bases of the junction left unmatched. Germline-derived CDR1 and CDR2 are LNHDA and SQIVND (reference sequence). The CDR3 totals 17 residues. CDR3 DNA: TGTGCCAGTAGTAATCCAGGGGGCGGGAGTGGCAATCAGCCCCAGCATTTT. It encodes CASSNPGGGSGNQPQHF.

The chain joins TRBV19 to TRBJ2-7; D might be TRBD2 (6 bases). The V gene's germline CDR1 is LNHDA and CDR2 SQIVND (reference sequence). CDR3 size: 13 residues. The V end lost 3 bases, the J end lost 5 bases, and 11 bases lay between the germline ends. Here the CDR3 DNA reads TGTGCCAGTAGTATCGACGAGCGGGACGAGCAGTACTTC. As protein: CASSIDERDEQYF.

This chain links TRBV5-5 with TRBJ1-5, with D unresolved. There are 14 residues in the CDR3. Germline CDR1 reads SGHKS; CDR2 reads YYEKEE (reference sequence). Trimming took 2 bases from V and 5 from J, leaving 11 bases between them. The CDR3 is CASSFLAVDQPQHF. CDR3 nucleotide sequence: TGTGCCAGCAGCTTCTTGGCGGTCGATCAGCCCCAGCATTTT.

The gene calls are TRBV10-3 and TRBJ2-7; D is undetermined. The CDR3 has 13 residues. The germline V and J ends were trimmed by 2 bases and 2 bases, with 7 bases remaining between them. Germline V gives CDR1 ENHRY, CDR2 SYGVKD. The CDR3 coding sequence is TGTGCCATCAGTGAGACGGGTCCCTACGAGCAGTACTTC. Its translation: CAISETGPYEQYF.

The J gene is TRBJ1-3, the V gene TRBV4-3, with D tentatively TRBD1 (6 bases). The CDR3 totals 16 residues. Trimming shortened V by 0 bases and J by 1 base, and 10 bases separated the two germline ends. In germline, CDR1 is LGHNA, CDR2 YSLEER. The CDR3 protein is CASSQDPGQSGNTIYF. CDR3 in DNA: TGCGCCAGCAGCCAAGATCCCGGACAGTCTGGAAACACCATATATTTT.

This clone appeared a few times. V is TRBV28 and J is TRBJ1-1, with 7 bases lining up with TRBD1. The germline gives CDR1 MDHEN, CDR2 SYDVKM. CDR3 size: 13 residues. V gave up 5 bases and J gave up 7 bases; unmatched junction bases: 7. The CDR3 region is CASSGPGQLEAFF. For the CDR3, the DNA is TGTGCCAGCAGTGGTCCGGGACAGCTTGAAGCTTTCTTT. Using reference TRBV28 and TRBJ1-1 for the parts outside the CDR3, the full variable domain is DVKVTQSSRYLVKRTGEKVFLECVQDMDHENMFWYRQDPGLGLRLIYFSYDVKMKEKGDIPEGYSVSREKKERFSLILESASTNQTSMYLCASSGPGQLEAFFGQGTRLTVV.

The chain is built from TRBV13 and TRBJ2-7; 8 positions match TRBD1. V lost 5 bases and J lost 3; bases outside the gene matches: 9. Germline values: CDR1 PRHDT, CDR2 FYEKMQ (reference sequence). CDR3 length: 15 amino acids. This chain's CDR3 is CASSGSQGARYEQYF. For the CDR3, the DNA is TGTGCCAGCAGCGGATCCCAGGGGGCCCGCTACGAGCAGTACTTC. Combining the CDR3 with reference TRBV13 and TRBJ2-7 gives the whole variable domain AAGVIQSPRHLIKEKRETATLKCYPIPRHDTVYWYQQGPGQDPQFLISFYEKMQSDKGSIPDRFSAQQFSDYHSELNMSSLELGDSALYFCASSGSQGARYEQYFGPGTRLTVT.

A word on this clone: In the same sample, other DNA sequences code for this CDR3. The chain employs TRBV11-2 and TRBJ2-6; D not resolved. Germline CDR1 reads SGHAT; CDR2 reads FQNNGV. The CDR3 extends over 17 amino acids. V lost 3 bases to trimming and J lost 0 bases, with 12 bases between them. The CDR3: CASSLIPLPSGANVLTF. In DNA, the CDR3 is TGTGCCAGCAGCTTGATCCCACTGCCCTCTGGGGCCAACGTCCTGACTTTC.

The V call is TRBV9, the J call TRBJ2-3; D possibly corresponds to TRBD1 (5 bases). This CDR3 comprises 12 residues. Per germline, CDR1 SGDLS and CDR2 YYNGEE. V lost 7 bases to trimming and J lost 5 bases, with 11 bases between them. The CDR3 here is CASGPRGDTQYF. CDR3 coding DNA: TGTGCCAGCGGCCCTAGGGGAGATACGCAGTATTTT.

The rearrangement links TRBV11-3 to TRBJ2-2, with 9 positions matching TRBD1. The CDR3 totals 19 residues. Germline V gives CDR1 SGHNT, CDR2 YENEEA. V was pared by 0 bases and J by 2 bases, with 10 bases of the junction left unmatched. CDR3 region: CASSLETVPGQGNTGELFF. The CDR3 region has the DNA TGTGCCAGCAGCTTAGAAACCGTACCGGGACAGGGTAACACCGGGGAGCTGTTTTTT.

This rearrangement joins TRBV7-9 to TRBJ1-1; D is ambiguous. This CDR3 has 15 residues. V lost 7 bases, J lost 3 bases, and 18 bases lay in between. Germline lookup yields CDR1 SEHNR and CDR2 FQNEAQ (reference sequence). The CDR3 region is CASNLNHRQDTEAFF. The CDR3 DNA reads as TGTGCCAGCAACCTTAACCACCGCCAGGACACTGAAGCTTTCTTT.

The chain carries TRBV27 and TRBJ1-1; 9 bases match TRBD1. V was pared by 6 bases and J by 3 bases, with 8 bases of the junction left unmatched. Germline V gives CDR1 MNHEY, CDR2 SMNVEV (reference sequence). CDR3 length: 15 residues. Here the CDR3 reads CASSRRGQGHTEAFF. CDR3 nucleotides: TGTGCCAGCAGCAGAAGGGGACAGGGACACACTGAAGCTTTCTTT.

V usage is TRBV5-3 and J usage is TRBJ1-6; maybe TRBD1 (5 bases). TRBV5-3 is an open reading frame, and its role is uncertain. The CDR3 spans 15 residues. V was clipped by 5 bases and J by 7 bases, with 16 bases between them. CDR3 sequence: CARRADRDGNSPLHF. The CDR3 nucleotides read TGTGCCAGAAGGGCTGACAGAGACGGAAATTCACCCCTCCACTTT.

V is TRBV6-5 and J is TRBJ2-7; TRBD2 aligns across 10 bases. The CDR3 has 15 residues. Germline CDR1 reads MNHEY; CDR2 reads SVGAGI. Trimming removed 5 bases from V and 3 bases from J; junction bases left unmatched: 7. DNA for the CDR3: TGTGCCAGCAGTCCCCAGCGGGGGGGATTCTACGAGCAGTACTTC. Its translation: CASSPQRGGFYEQYF.

J is TRBJ1-6 and V is TRBV30; no clear D. CDR3 length: 13 residues. Trimming pared 6 bases from V and 9 bases from J, leaving 15 bases between. Looked up from germline, CDR1 is GTSNPN and CDR2 is SVGIG (reference sequence). CDR3 in DNA: TGTGCCTGTGGGGAGAGTGTGAGTTCACCCCTCCACTTT. This gives the protein CACGESVSSPLHF.

The chain couples TRBV29-1 to TRBJ2-7; a possible D gene is TRBD2 (6 bases). The length of the CDR3 is 11 residues. Trimming pared 6 bases from V and 6 bases from J, leaving 12 bases between. Germline-derived CDR1 and CDR2 are SQVTM and ANQGSEA. CDR3 protein: CSVAPGGEQYF. The CDR3 nucleotides read TGCAGCGTAGCCCCCGGGGGCGAGCAGTACTTC.

The V call is TRBV29-1, the J call TRBJ2-7; 8 bases align to TRBD2. The germline V gene has CDR1 SQVTM and CDR2 ANQGSEA. This CDR3 has 12 amino acids. V trimming: 5 bases; J trimming: 5 bases; junction bases outside the gene matches: 5. CDR3 bases: TGCAGCGTTCCGGGGGGGCCCGACGAGCAGTACTTC. Protein sequence: CSVPGGPDEQYF.

Details on this clone: Other DNA sequences in this specimen translate into the identical CDR3. The chain has TRBV6-5 and TRBJ2-7, with 12 bases lining up with TRBD1. CDR3 size: 15 residues. Germline V gene lookup returns CDR1 MNHEY and CDR2 SVGAGI. Trimming removed 5 bases from V and 2 bases from J; junction bases left unmatched: 4. The CDR3 sequence: CASSRGDRGPYEQYF. The CDR3 region has the DNA TGTGCCAGCAGTAGGGGGGACAGGGGGCCCTACGAGCAGTACTTC.

The chain is built from TRBV14 and TRBJ2-1, with TRBD2 identical over 8 bases. Germline values: CDR1 SGHDN, CDR2 FVKESK. This CDR3 is 15 amino acids long. The J segment lost 11 bases and the V segment lost 3 bases, leaving 12 bases of the junction unmatched. The CDR3 reads CASSQSGGLITKQFF. The CDR3, as DNA: TGTGCCAGCAGCCAGAGCGGGGGACTGATAACTAAGCAGTTCTTC.

The V call is TRBV4-2, the J call TRBJ2-1; the D is unclear. CDR1 and CDR2 from the germline V gene are LGHNA and YNFKEQ. The V gene lost 1 base and the J gene lost 5 bases, with 6 bases spanning the gap. CDR3 size: 13 residues. This CDR3 reads CASSQGLNNEQFF. CDR3 nucleotides: TGTGCCAGCAGCCAAGGCCTAAACAATGAGCAGTTCTTC.

The V and J genes are TRBV2 and TRBJ2-5; 15 bases are shared with TRBD2. This CDR3 has 16 amino acids. J lost 4 bases, V lost 4 bases, and 4 bases had no gene match. Germline-derived CDR1 and CDR2 are SNHLY and FYNNEI. CDR3 in amino acids: CASSGGLAGGAETQYF. The CDR3 DNA is TGTGCCAGCAGTGGTGGACTAGCGGGGGGGGCAGAGACCCAGTACTTC.

This chain links TRBV28 with TRBJ1-3; possibly TRBD1 for D (6 bases). Germline lookup yields CDR1 MDHEN and CDR2 SYDVKM. The ends were cut back, 4 bases at V and 4 bases at J, with 14 bases in the middle. The CDR3 extends over 15 amino acids. The CDR3 DNA reads TGTGCCAGCAGTTCACTAACAGGGTACGGAAACACCATATATTTT. This translates into CASSSLTGYGNTIYF.

V is TRBV14 and J is TRBJ1-2; D is uncertain. In germline, CDR1 is SGHDN, CDR2 FVKESK. V dropped 4 bases and J dropped 2 bases, with 8 bases sitting between them. This CDR3 comprises 13 residues. The CDR3 sequence is CASSPGRNYGYTF. DNA of the CDR3: TGTGCCAGCAGCCCAGGCAGAAACTATGGCTACACCTTC.

The chain uses TRBV10-3 and TRBJ2-3; 10 positions agree with TRBD2. V shed 5 bases, J shed 0 bases, and the junction held 2 bases outside the gene matches. This CDR3 has 15 amino acids. Germline V gene lookup returns CDR1 ENHRY and CDR2 SYGVKD. For the CDR3, the DNA is TGTGCCATCAGTAGCGGGGGGGCAAGCACAGATACGCAGTATTTT. This encodes CAISSGGASTDTQYF.

The chain joins TRBV29-1 to TRBJ1-6; D is perhaps TRBD1 (6 bases). Germline CDR1 reads SQVTM; CDR2 reads ANQGSEA. Trimming stripped 6 bases from V and 8 bases from J, with 17 bases between. The CDR3 sequence is 14 residues long. CDR3 bases: TGCAGCGTAAGACAGGAGAGCGCTGATTCACCCCTCCACTTT. Encoded protein: CSVRQESADSPLHF.

The gene calls are TRBV4-2 and TRBJ1-6; weak D call: TRBD1 (5 bases). The CDR3 has 19 amino acids. V was shortened by 2 bases and J by 7 bases, with 24 bases between the two germline ends. Germline V gene sequence: CDR1 LGHNA, CDR2 YNFKEQ. CDR3 sequence: CASSQKDGGGTTQNSPLHF. CDR3 sequence (DNA): TGTGCCAGCAGCCAAAAAGATGGGGGGGGAACAACTCAGAATTCACCCCTCCACTTT.